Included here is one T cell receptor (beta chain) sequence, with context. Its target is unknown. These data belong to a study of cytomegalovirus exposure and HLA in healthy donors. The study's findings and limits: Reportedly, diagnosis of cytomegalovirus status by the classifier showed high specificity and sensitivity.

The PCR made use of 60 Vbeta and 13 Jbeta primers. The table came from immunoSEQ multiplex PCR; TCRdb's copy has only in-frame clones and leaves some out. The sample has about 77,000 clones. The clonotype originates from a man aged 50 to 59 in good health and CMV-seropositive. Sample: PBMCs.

In DNA, the CDR3 is TGCAGCGTTCCCTGGACTGTGGGGAATGAGCAGTTCTTC. It specifies CSVPWTVGNEQFF. This chain connects TRBV29-1 to TRBJ2-1; TRBD2 might be the D (5 bases). In germline, CDR1 is SQVTM, CDR2 ANQGSEA. Trimming removed 5 bases from V and 7 bases from J, with 15 bases in between. The CDR3 is 13 amino acids.